This TCR beta chain originates from a study of CD8 T cells in Susac syndrome. An input of 0.5 to 1 ug of RNA was subjected to reverse transcription using random hexamers. MiXCR, applied by TCRdb to the immunoSEQ multiplex PCR reads, yields one record per CDR3 protein. Among approximately 190,000 distinct CDR3 sequences, 95% were seen once, and the ten largest hold around 0.16%. General study points: A relatively small number of individuals underwent TCR sequencing and HLA analysis.

This CDR3 contains 14 residues. About this clonotype: Its target is unknown.

This chain uses TRBV21-1 with TRBJ2-1. TRBV21-1 is tagged as a pseudogene. Sequenced sample: CD8+ T cells from PBMCs. This clonotype originated in a human donor with Susac syndrome. The CDR3 DNA reads TGTGCCAGCAGCAAAGTGTACTACCGACATGAGCAGTTCTTC. Translated: CASSKVYYRHEQFF.